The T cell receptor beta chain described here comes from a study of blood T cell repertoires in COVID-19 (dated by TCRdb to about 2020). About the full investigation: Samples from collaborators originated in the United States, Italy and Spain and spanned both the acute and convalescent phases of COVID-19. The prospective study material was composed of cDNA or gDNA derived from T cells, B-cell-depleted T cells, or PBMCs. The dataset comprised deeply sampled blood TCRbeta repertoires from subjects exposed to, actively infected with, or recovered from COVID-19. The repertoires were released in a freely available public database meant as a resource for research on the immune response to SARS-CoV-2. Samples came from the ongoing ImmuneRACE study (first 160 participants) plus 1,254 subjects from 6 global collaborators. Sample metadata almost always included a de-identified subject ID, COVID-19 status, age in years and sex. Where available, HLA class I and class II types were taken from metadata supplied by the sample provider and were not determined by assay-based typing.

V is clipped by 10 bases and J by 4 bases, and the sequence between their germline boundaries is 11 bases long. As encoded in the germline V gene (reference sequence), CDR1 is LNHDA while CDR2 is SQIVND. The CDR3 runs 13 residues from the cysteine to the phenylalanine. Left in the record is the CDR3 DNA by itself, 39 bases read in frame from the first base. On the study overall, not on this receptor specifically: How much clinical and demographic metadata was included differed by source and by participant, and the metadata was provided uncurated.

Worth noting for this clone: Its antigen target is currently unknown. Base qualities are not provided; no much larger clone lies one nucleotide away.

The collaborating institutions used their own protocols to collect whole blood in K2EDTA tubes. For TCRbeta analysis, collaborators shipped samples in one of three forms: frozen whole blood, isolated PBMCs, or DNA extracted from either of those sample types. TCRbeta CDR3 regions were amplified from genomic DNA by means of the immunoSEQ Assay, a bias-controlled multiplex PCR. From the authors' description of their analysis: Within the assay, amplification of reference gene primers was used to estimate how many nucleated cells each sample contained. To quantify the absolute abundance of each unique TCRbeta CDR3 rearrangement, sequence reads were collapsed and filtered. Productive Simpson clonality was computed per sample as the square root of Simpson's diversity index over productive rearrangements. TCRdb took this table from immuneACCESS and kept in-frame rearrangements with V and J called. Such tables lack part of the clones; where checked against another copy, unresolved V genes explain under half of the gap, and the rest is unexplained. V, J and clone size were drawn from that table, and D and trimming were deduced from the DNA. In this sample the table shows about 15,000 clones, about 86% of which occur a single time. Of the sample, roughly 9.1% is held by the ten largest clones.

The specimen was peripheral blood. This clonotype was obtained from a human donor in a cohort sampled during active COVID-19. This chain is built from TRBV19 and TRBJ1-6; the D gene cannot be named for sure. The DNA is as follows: TGTGCCACCTCACGCGAGTATAATTCACCCCTCCACTTT. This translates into CATSREYNSPLHF. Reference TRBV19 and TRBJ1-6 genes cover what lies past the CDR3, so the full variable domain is DGGITQSPKYLFRKEGQNVTLSCEQNLNHDAMYWYRQDPGQGLRLIYYSQIVNDFQKGDIAEGYSVSREKKESFPLTVTSAQKNPTAFYLCATSREYNSPLHFGNGTRLTVT.